The 8 T cell receptor beta chains reported below all come from one sample, sequenced in a study of T cell responses to AZD1222 COVID-19 vaccine. Some clones are missing from TCRdb's copy, which holds only in-frame ones; the method was immunoSEQ multiplex PCR. The table lists approximately 110,000 clones, about 86% of them singletons. The starting material was peripheral blood, obtained on day 0 of AZD1222 vaccination. Receptors originate from an adult in good health.

A single count supports this clone. This sequence joins TRBV27 and TRBJ2-1, with TRBD2 identical over 7 bases. Germline lookup yields CDR1 MNHEY and CDR2 SMNVEV (reference sequence). V trimming: 4 bases; J trimming: 1 base; junction bases outside the gene matches: 4. This CDR3 comprises 15 residues. The CDR3 sequence is CASSSGGGSYNEQFF. The CDR3 coding sequence is TGTGCCAGCAGTTCTGGCGGGGGTTCCTACAATGAGCAGTTCTTC.

The CDR3 spells CATSSHFREETQYF. The CDR3, as DNA: TGTGCCACCAGCAGCCACTTTAGGGAAGAGACCCAGTACTTC. This chain connects TRBV15 to TRBJ2-5; D ambiguous. Per germline, CDR1 LNHNV and CDR2 YYDKDF (reference sequence). The CDR3 consists of 14 residues. The ends were cut back, 3 bases at V and 3 bases at J, with 11 bases in the middle. The complete variable domain, with remaining parts taken from reference TRBV15 and TRBJ2-5, reads DAMVIQNPRYQVTQFGKPVTLSCSQTLNHNVMYWYQQKSSQAPKLLFHYYDKDFNNEADTPDNFQSRRPNTSFCFLDIRSPGLGDTAMYLCATSSHFREETQYFGPGTRLLVL.

This clone was counted between two and nine times. The CDR3 reads CASSPRIGGGKLFF. In nucleotides, the CDR3 is TGTGCCAGCAGCCCGAGGATCGGGGGTGGGAAACTGTTTTTT. The chain is built from TRBV7-9 and TRBJ1-4; D is perhaps TRBD1 (5 bases). CDR1 is SEHNR and CDR2 is FQNEAQ in the germline V gene (reference sequence). Trimming shortened V by 5 bases and J by 11 bases, and 18 bases separated the two germline ends. CDR3 length equals 14 residues.

The rearrangement links TRBV6-5 to TRBJ2-2, with a weak D call TRBD2 (6 bases). Trimming left V 10 bases short and J 7 bases short, with 16 bases between. Germline lookup yields CDR1 MNHEY and CDR2 SVGAGI. The CDR3 contains 13 residues. This chain's CDR3 is CATAEGTGGELFF. As DNA, the CDR3 is TGTGCCACCGCGGAGGGGACGGGCGGGGAGCTGTTTTTT.

The chain links TRBV11-1 to TRBJ2-7; D is possibly TRBD2 (7 bases). CDR1 and CDR2 from the germline V gene are SGHAT and FQDESV (reference sequence). Trimming stripped 2 bases from V and 2 bases from J, with 13 bases between. The CDR3 has 15 amino acids. The CDR3 loop is CASSLSSGGTYEQYF. Written as DNA, the CDR3 is TGTGCCAGCAGCTTAAGTTCGGGGGGCACCTACGAGCAGTACTTC.

CDR3 in amino acids: CASSLEGSAGYTF. The CDR3 region has the DNA TGTGCCAGCAGCTTAGAGGGCAGCGCAGGCTACACCTTC. This chain links TRBV7-2 with TRBJ1-2; D not resolved. This CDR3 is 13 amino acids long. V lost 1 base and J lost 8, with 11 bases in between. Germline CDR1 reads SGHTA; CDR2 reads FQGNSA.

The chain joins TRBV2 to TRBJ2-3; D might be TRBD1 (5 bases). CDR1 and CDR2 (germline): SNHLY, FYNNEI. The ends were cut back, 6 bases at V and 1 base at J, with 11 bases in the middle. The CDR3 covers 14 residues. The DNA for the CDR3 is TGTGCCAGCAGAGTGGACACCGGCACAGATACGCAGTATTTT. It is translated as CASRVDTGTDTQYF.

DNA for the CDR3: TGTGCCAGCAGTTTAACGGGCCCAGATACGCAGTATTTT. This codes for CASSLTGPDTQYF. The rearrangement uses TRBV12-3 or TRBV12-4 and TRBJ2-3; no clear D gene. Trimming stripped 2 bases from V and 4 bases from J, with 7 bases between. The CDR3 loop spans 13 amino acids.